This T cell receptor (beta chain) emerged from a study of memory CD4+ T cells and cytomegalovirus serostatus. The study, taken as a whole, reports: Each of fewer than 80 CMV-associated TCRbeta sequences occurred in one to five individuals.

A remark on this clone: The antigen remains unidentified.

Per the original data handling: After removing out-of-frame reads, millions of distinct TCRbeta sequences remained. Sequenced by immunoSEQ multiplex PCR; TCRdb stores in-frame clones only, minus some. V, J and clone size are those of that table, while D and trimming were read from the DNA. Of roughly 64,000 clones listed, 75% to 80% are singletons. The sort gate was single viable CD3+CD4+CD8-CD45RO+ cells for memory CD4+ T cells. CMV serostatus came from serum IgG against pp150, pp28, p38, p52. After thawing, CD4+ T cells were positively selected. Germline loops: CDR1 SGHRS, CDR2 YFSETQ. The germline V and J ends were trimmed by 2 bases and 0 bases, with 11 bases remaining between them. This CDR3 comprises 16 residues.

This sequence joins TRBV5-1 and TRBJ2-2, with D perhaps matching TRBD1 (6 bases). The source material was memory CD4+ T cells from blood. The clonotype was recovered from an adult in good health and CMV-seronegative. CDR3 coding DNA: TGCGCCAGCAGCTTCACGACAGGCTCGAACACCGGGGAGCTGTTTTTT. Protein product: CASSFTTGSNTGELFF.